What follows are 27 T cell receptor beta chains derived from one specimen sequenced in a study of shared clonotypes between healthy human individuals. Assay used: immunoSEQ multiplex PCR; TCRdb lists only in-frame clones, some missing. Seen here are approximately 980,000 clones, less than 85% observed once, and the top ten hold nearly 1.5%. Sequenced: memory CD4+ T cells sorted from blood. Subset meaning: CD45RA-negative fraction. The receptors were gathered from a man younger than 30 in good health.

J is TRBJ1-4 and V is TRBV9; no reliable D call. Germline V gives CDR1 SGDLS, CDR2 YYNGEE. V was trimmed by 4 bases and J by 8 bases, leaving 15 bases between them. The length of the CDR3 is 14 residues. The DNA of the CDR3 is TGTGCCAGCAGCATCTCGGGCGGGGAAGAAAAACTGTTTTTT. It encodes CASSISGGEEKLFF.

This clone occurred a few times. The chain joins TRBV10-3 to TRBJ2-2; D perhaps matches TRBD1 (5 bases). The CDR3 contains 13 residues. V lost 6 bases to trimming and J lost 7 bases, with 12 bases between them. The germline gives CDR1 ENHRY, CDR2 SYGVKD. The CDR3 protein is CAISYDSSGELFF. DNA for the CDR3: TGTGCCATCAGCTACGACAGCAGCGGGGAGCTGTTTTTT.

CDR3 bases: TGTGCCAGTAGTGCCCCCCGAACCGAAAATGAAAAACTGTTTTTT. Translation gives CASSAPRTENEKLFF. The V gene is TRBV19, the J gene TRBJ1-4; D remains unclear. Deletions cut 5 bases from V and 5 bases from J, with 15 bases between. Germline lookup yields CDR1 LNHDA and CDR2 SQIVND (reference sequence). This CDR3 region has 15 residues.

This rearrangement joins TRBV5-1 to TRBJ2-5; TRBD1 agrees at 9 bases. The CDR3 loop spans 18 amino acids. V lost 0 bases, J lost 2 bases, and 11 bases stayed unmatched. CDR1 is SGHRS and CDR2 is YFSETQ in the germline V gene. The CDR3 protein is CASSLEGTGIGAQETQYF. The CDR3 DNA is TGCGCCAGCAGCTTGGAAGGGACAGGGATAGGGGCGCAAGAGACCCAGTACTTC.

This clone was detected a few times. V usage is TRBV7-8 and J usage is TRBJ1-5; D ambiguous. With 2 bases removed from V and 0 bases from J, the gap between germline ends came to 11 bases. The CDR3 length is 16 residues. Germline CDR1 is SGHVS and CDR2 is FQNEAQ. The CDR3 loop reads CASSLYVIISNQPQHF. The CDR3, as DNA: TGTGCCAGCAGCTTATACGTCATAATTAGCAATCAGCCCCAGCATTTT.

The chain recombines TRBV6-6 with TRBJ1-3; possibly TRBD1 for D (6 bases). Trimming cost V 7 bases and J 1 base, with 17 bases left between them. Per germline, CDR1 MNHNY and CDR2 SVGAGI (reference sequence). The CDR3 covers 16 residues. The CDR3 spells CASKKLQGLSGNTIYF. CDR3 in DNA: TGTGCCAGCAAGAAGTTACAGGGTCTATCTGGAAACACCATATATTTT.

CDR3 sequence: CASSPGASRTGELFF. The DNA for the CDR3 is TGTGCCAGCAGCCCGGGGGCGTCGAGGACCGGGGAGCTGTTTTTT. The chain is built from TRBV11-3 and TRBJ2-2; D is tentatively TRBD1 or TRBD2 (6 bases each). The ends were cut back, 5 bases at V and 5 bases at J, with 15 bases in the middle. In germline, CDR1 is SGHNT, CDR2 YENEEA. This CDR3 has 15 residues.

This chain connects TRBV6-4 to TRBJ2-7; a possible D gene is TRBD2 (5 bases). Per the germline V gene, CDR1 is MRHNA and CDR2 is SNTAGT. The CDR3 has 12 residues. Trimming took off 1 base at V and 12 bases at J, with 13 bases between the two ends. In nucleotides, the CDR3 is TGTGCCAGCAGTGACTTGGCACTAGAGACGTACTTC. This translates into CASSDLALETYF.

The V gene is TRBV9, the J gene TRBJ2-5; the D gene could be TRBD1 or TRBD2 (6 bases each). Germline CDR1 is SGDLS and CDR2 is YYNGEE. Trimming cost V 0 bases and J 3 bases, with 12 bases left between them. The CDR3 covers 15 residues. The CDR3: CASSVAWGDKETQYF. DNA for the CDR3: TGTGCCAGCAGCGTAGCCTGGGGGGACAAAGAGACCCAGTACTTC. Looking up the rest from reference TRBV9 and TRBJ2-5 gives the full variable domain: DSGVTQTPKHLITATGQRVTLRCSPRSGDLSVYWYQQSLDQGLQFLIQYYNGEERAKGNILERFSAQQFPDLHSELNLSSLELGDSALYFCASSVAWGDKETQYFGPGTRLLVL.

V and J are TRBV10-2 and TRBJ2-5, with D possibly being TRBD2 (6 bases). The germline V gene has CDR1 WSHSY and CDR2 SAAADI. Trimming shortened V by 6 bases and J by 7 bases, and 21 bases separated the two germline ends. CDR3 length equals 15 residues. Written as DNA, the CDR3 is TGCGCCAGCAGCGAACCCGGAGGCTGGGGAGGGACCCAGTACTTC. It encodes CASSEPGGWGGTQYF.

The chain is built from TRBV11-3 and TRBJ1-2, with D maybe TRBD1 (6 bases). The CDR3 is 14 residues long. Germline assignment: CDR1 SGHNT and CDR2 YENEEA. V was cut by 7 bases and J by 0 bases, with 12 bases left in between. The CDR3 protein is CASTRGHSNYGYTF. CDR3 bases: TGTGCCAGCACCAGGGGACATTCTAACTATGGCTACACCTTC.

The sample holds a few counts of this clone. The V and J genes are TRBV27 and TRBJ1-1, with D maybe TRBD1 (5 bases). CDR3 length: 13 amino acids. CDR1 MNHEY and CDR2 SMNVEV come from the germline V gene (reference sequence). The V end lost 7 bases, the J end lost 4 bases, and 13 bases lay between the germline ends. The CDR3: CASTTRGSTEAFF. CDR3 sequence (DNA): TGTGCCAGCACCACTCGGGGGAGCACTGAAGCTTTCTTT.

CDR3 DNA sequence: TGTGCCAGCAGCTTAGCGGGGGGACCCACAGATACGCAGTATTTT. It encodes CASSLAGGPTDTQYF. The chain has TRBV7-3 and TRBJ2-3, with 8 bases aligning to TRBD2. The ends lost 2 bases at V and 2 bases at J; junction bases unmatched: 3. CDR1 and CDR2 from the germline V gene are SGHTA and FQGTGA. The CDR3 has 15 amino acids. Full variable domain (missing parts from reference TRBV7-3 and TRBJ2-3): GAGVSQTPSNKVTEKGKYVELRCDPISGHTALYWYRQSLGQGPEFLIYFQGTGAADDSGLPNDRFFAVRPEGSVSTLKIQRTERGDSAVYLCASSLAGGPTDTQYFGPGTRLTVL.

This rearrangement joins TRBV30 to TRBJ1-1; D is ambiguous. Trimming cost V 5 bases and J 5 bases, with 15 bases left between them. The CDR3 covers 13 residues. In germline, CDR1 is GTSNPN, CDR2 SVGIG (reference sequence). CDR3 sequence: CAWGWKGSTEAFF. DNA for the CDR3: TGTGCCTGGGGATGGAAGGGATCGACTGAAGCTTTCTTT.

V gene TRBV7-9 combines with J gene TRBJ2-2; 9 bases line up with TRBD1. The V and J ends lost 2 bases and 1 base, in that order; junction bases with no gene match: 8. This CDR3 comprises 18 residues. CDR1 SEHNR and CDR2 FQNEAQ come from the germline V gene (reference sequence). The CDR3 DNA follows: TGTGCCAGCAGCTTAAAGACGCCGGGACAGGGGAACACCGGGGAGCTGTTTTTT. Translating it yields CASSLKTPGQGNTGELFF.

V gene TRBV7-6 combines with J gene TRBJ2-1; 7 bases are shared with TRBD1. V shed 5 bases and J 0 bases; nucleotides not matched to a gene: 4. This CDR3 has 15 residues. Germline CDR1 and CDR2: SGHVS and FNYEAQ. CDR3 DNA sequence: TGTGCCAGCAGCCCGGGACAGACCTCCTACAATGAGCAGTTCTTC. Encoded protein: CASSPGQTSYNEQFF. Combining the CDR3 with reference TRBV7-6 and TRBJ2-1 gives the whole variable domain GAGVSQSPRYKVTKRGQDVALRCDPISGHVSLYWYRQALGQGPEFLTYFNYEAQQDKSGLPNDRFSAERPEGSISTLTIQRTEQRDSAMYRCASSPGQTSYNEQFFGPGTRLTVL.

J is TRBJ2-7 and V is TRBV6-1; 8 positions agree with TRBD1. J was trimmed by 6 bases and V by 6 bases; bases with no gene match: 4. Germline V gives CDR1 MNHNS, CDR2 SASEGT. The CDR3 spans 12 residues. The CDR3 DNA reads as TGTGCCAGCAGCGGACAGGGTCTCGAGCAGTACTTC. It encodes CASSGQGLEQYF.

About this clone: This specimen includes other DNA sequences encoding the same CDR3. This chain links TRBV9 with TRBJ2-2; D gene uncertain. The CDR3 loop spans 14 amino acids. V lost 0 bases and J 1 base, leaving 4 bases between the germline ends. Germline V gene sequence: CDR1 SGDLS, CDR2 YYNGEE. The CDR3 DNA is TGTGCCAGCAGCGTAGTGGGGAACACCGGGGAGCTGTTTTTT. Residues: CASSVVGNTGELFF.

The chain couples TRBV6-1 to TRBJ2-3; D not certain. The CDR3 consists of 14 residues. V shed 6 bases and J shed 2 bases, with 12 bases lying between them. Per germline, CDR1 MNHNS and CDR2 SASEGT. The CDR3 DNA is TGTGCCAGCAGCCTGAGGTTCTCCACAGATACGCAGTATTTT. Translated, it gives CASSLRFSTDTQYF.

Remarks on this clone: The identical CDR3 is also encoded by other nucleotide sequences in the sample. This chain uses TRBV9 with TRBJ2-2; the D gene is possibly TRBD1 (5 bases). Per the germline V gene, CDR1 is SGDLS and CDR2 is YYNGEE. CDR3 length: 16 residues. The germline V and J ends were trimmed by 2 bases and 0 bases, with 11 bases remaining between them. The CDR3 region is CASSVGASANTGELFF. The CDR3 bases are TGTGCCAGCAGCGTTGGGGCCAGTGCGAACACCGGGGAGCTGTTTTTT.

The chain carries TRBV21-1 and TRBJ1-2. TRBV21-1 is marked as a pseudogene. The CDR3 length is 11 residues. CDR3 sequence reads: CASSKNGGYTF. The CDR3 DNA reads TGTGCCAGCAGCAAAAATGGAGGCTACACCTTC.

As regards this clone: Sequence at one end of the junction differs from germline and may be a read error. The chain has TRBV7-7 and TRBJ2-5, with 8 bases identical to TRBD1. CDR1 SSHAT and CDR2 FNYEAQ come from the germline V gene (reference sequence). The CDR3 extends over 14 amino acids. In DNA form, the CDR3 reads TGTGCTAGCAGAGACCCTGGACAGGGAGAGACCCAGTACTTC. Protein product: CASRDPGQGETQYF. Based on the CDR3 plus reference TRBV7-7 and TRBJ2-5, the full variable domain is GAGVSQSPRYKVTKRGQDVTLRCDPISSHATLYWYQQALGQGPEFLTYFNYEAQPDKSGLPSDRFSAERPEGSISTLTIQRTEQRDSAMYRCASRDPGQGETQYFGPGTRLLVL.

On this clone: Relative to the germline gene, one junction end is altered; a read error may explain this. The V and J genes are TRBV30 and TRBJ2-1; D remains unclear. This CDR3 is built from 11 residues. Germline CDR1 and CDR2: GTSNPN and SVGIG (reference sequence). DNA of the CDR3: TGTGCCTGGAGTTTCGATCGCCGGTTGATCTTC. Protein sequence: CAWSFDRRLIF.

The gene calls are TRBV2 and TRBJ2-5; D is unclear. Germline V lookup: CDR1 SNHLY, CDR2 FYNNEI. Trimming pared 4 bases from V and 2 bases from J, leaving 8 bases between. The CDR3 totals 13 residues. The CDR3 nucleotides are TGTGCCAGCAGTGGGACCTGGCAAGAGACCCAGTACTTC. Encoded protein: CASSGTWQETQYF.

J is TRBJ2-5 and V is TRBV5-1; a weak D match, TRBD1 (6 bases). V was shortened by 6 bases and J by 2 bases, with 17 bases between the two germline ends. This CDR3 has 15 amino acids. The germline CDR1 and CDR2 sequences are SGHRS and YFSETQ. In DNA form, the CDR3 reads TGCGCCAGCATACCTTCGACAGGACCGCAAGAGACCCAGTACTTC. This translates into CASIPSTGPQETQYF.

The V gene is TRBV18, the J gene TRBJ1-4, with 7 bases that match TRBD1. The V gene's germline CDR1 is KGHSH and CDR2 LQKENI. There are 14 residues in the CDR3. V was clipped by 3 bases and J by 5 bases; unmatched bases: 3. The CDR3 reads CASSPGQPNEKLFF. The CDR3, as DNA: TGTGCCAGCTCACCGGGACAGCCAAATGAAAAACTGTTTTTT.

This clone was seen only a few times. Other DNA sequences in the same sample also yield this CDR3. The rearrangement links TRBV7-9 to TRBJ1-4; weak D call: TRBD1 (6 bases). V lost 1 base, J lost 5 bases, and 8 bases lay in between. CDR1 is SEHNR, CDR2 FQNEAQ, per germline (reference sequence). The CDR3 has 14 residues. The CDR3 DNA reads TGTGCCAGCAGCTTAGGACAGGCGAATGAAAAACTGTTTTTT. Its translation: CASSLGQANEKLFF.